This is a list of T cell receptor beta chains from one sample in a study of vaccination and CD4 T cells after COVID-19. Antigens for these TCRs are unknown. TCRdb re-derived calls from the PCR reads in MiXCR, one entry per CDR3 protein. This sample has fewer than 9,000 distinct CDR3 sequences, with around 60% found just once. Material for sequencing was CD4+ T cells from blood, cultured in vitro. The receptor source for this set is a human donor who had recovered from COVID-19. CDR3s include the opening cysteine and the closing phenylalanine or tryptophan. The order of the fields is J gene, V gene, clone size, D gene, CDR3 DNA, CDR3 protein. The D gene is left open where the match is weak. The size field is filled for only some rows; it gives once, few, many or a size class.

>TRBJ1-6|TRBV6-5|-|-
TGTGCCAGCAGTTCTGGACCCTATAATTCACCCCTCCACTTT
CASSSGPYNSPLHF
>TRBJ1-2|TRBV20-1|-|-
TGCAGTGCTAGAGACGGGGTATCGGGCTACACCTTC
CSARDGVSGYTF
>TRBJ2-3|TRBV20-1|-|-
TGCAGTGCTAGAGGGACTACCAACACAGATACGCAGTATTTT
CSARGTTNTDTQYF
>TRBJ2-5|TRBV5-8|few|-
TGTGCCAGCAGCTTGGGGCGGTTCGGGACCCAGTACTTC
CASSLGRFGTQYF
>TRBJ2-7|TRBV12-3/TRBV12-4|few|TRBD1
TGTGCCAGCAGGAACACAGGGGGCCACGACGAGCAGTACTTC
CASRNTGGHDEQYF
>TRBJ2-5|TRBV7-6|-|-
TGTGCTAGCAGCTTGTCCAAAACTAGTTTCGGGGAGACCCAGTACTTC
CASSLSKTSFGETQYF
>TRBJ1-2|TRBV21-1|-|-
TGTGCCAGCAGCAAAGACCAGGGGTATGACTATGGCTACACCTTC
CASSKDQGYDYGYTF
>TRBJ2-1|TRBV6-2/TRBV6-3|-|TRBD1
TGTGCCAGCAGTTGGACAGGGGTCTATGGTGAGCAGTTCTTC
CASSWTGVYGEQFF
>TRBJ2-7|TRBV15|-|-
TGTGCCACCAGCAGAGATGTAAACGACTACGAGCAGTACTTC
CATSRDVNDYEQYF
>TRBJ2-7|TRBV20-1|-|-
TGCAGTGCTTCGACAGGGGGTGATAGCGGGGATTACGAGCAGTACTTC
CSASTGGDSGDYEQYF
>TRBJ1-5|TRBV2|-|TRBD1
TGTGCCAGCAGTACCCCGACAGGGACAAGCAATCAGCCCCAGCATTTT
CASSTPTGTSNQPQHF
>TRBJ2-2|TRBV20-1|-|-
TGCAGTGCTACCAAGGACAGGAACACCGGGGAGCTGTTTTTT
CSATKDRNTGELFF
>TRBJ2-5|TRBV20-1|few|-
TGCAGTGCTATTAAGGGGGAAGGAGAGACCCAGTACTTC
CSAIKGEGETQYF
>TRBJ2-3|TRBV19|-|-
TGTGCCAGTAGTAATCTAGTGACAGATACGCAGTATTTT
CASSNLVTDTQYF
>TRBJ1-3|TRBV20-1|-|-
TGCAGTGCTAGAGATCGGGGAGGGGCTGGAAACACCATATATTTT
CSARDRGGAGNTIYF
>TRBJ2-1|TRBV20-1|-|-
TGCAGTGCTAGGTCCCCGTTACTAGGGAATATTGAGCAGTTCTTC
CSARSPLLGNIEQFF
>TRBJ2-3|TRBV5-1|-|-
TGCGCCAGCAGCCAGGCCACAGATACGCAGTATTTT
CASSQATDTQYF
>TRBJ2-7|TRBV24-1|-|TRBD1
TGTGCCACCAGTGATGCCCGGGACAGGACCTACGAGCAGTACTTC
CATSDARDRTYEQYF
>TRBJ2-1|TRBV18|-|-
TGTGCCAGCTCACCGTACCGGGACGACAATGAGCAGTTCTTC
CASSPYRDDNEQFF
>TRBJ1-1|TRBV6-1|-|-
TGTGCCAGCAGTAGAGGCTTGGGCCGGGACATATCATCGGTTGCTGAAGCTTTCTTT
CASSRGLGRDISSVAEAFF
>TRBJ1-2|TRBV6-1|-|-
TGTGCCAGCAGCGAACAGGGAAGCAACTATGGCTACACCTTC
CASSEQGSNYGYTF
>TRBJ1-5|TRBV12-3/TRBV12-4|-|-
TGTGCCAGCAGCCGGCGGCCAATATGGCCCCAGCATTTT
CASSRRPIWPQHF
>TRBJ1-2|TRBV18|-|-
TGTGCCAGCTCACCAGAGGGGCAGGGGAGTCGCTACACCTTC
CASSPEGQGSRYTF
>TRBJ2-5|TRBV5-1|-|TRBD2
TGCGCCAGCAGCTTGGCGGGGGGGGAGACCCAGTACTTC
CASSLAGGETQYF
>TRBJ2-5|TRBV7-2|-|-
TGTGCCAGCTCCGTGGGTATCCAAGAGACCCAGTACTTC
CASSVGIQETQYF
>TRBJ1-2|TRBV15|few|TRBD1
TGTGCCACCAGCAGAGCCCGGGGCAGGGGGCTAGATGGCTACACCTTC
CATSRARGRGLDGYTF
>TRBJ2-3|TRBV6-1|-|TRBD2
TGTGCCAGCATTCGGCTAGCGGGGGGGCTTGGTACAGATACGCAGTATTTT
CASIRLAGGLGTDTQYF
>TRBJ1-6|TRBV12-3/TRBV12-4|-|-
TGTGCCAGCAGTTTTGACCTGGCAAATTCACCCCTCCACTTT
CASSFDLANSPLHF
>TRBJ2-5|TRBV6-1|-|TRBD2
TGTGCCAGCGGTCGGACTAGCGGGATATCTTTGACCCAGTACTTC
CASGRTSGISLTQYF
>TRBJ1-2|TRBV6-2/TRBV6-3|-|-
TGTGCCAGCACTAAGAGGACACCCAACTATGGCTACACCTTC
CASTKRTPNYGYTF
>TRBJ2-2|TRBV7-9|few|-
TGTGCCAGCAGCTTAGTTGCCTATTCGGCCGGGGAGCTGTTTTTT
CASSLVAYSAGELFF
>TRBJ2-1|TRBV20-1|-|TRBD2
TGCAGTGCTAGAGATCGGAGCGGGGGGAAGGTTGAGCAGTTCTTC
CSARDRSGGKVEQFF
>TRBJ2-1|TRBV2|few|TRBD2
TGTGCCAGCAGTGAAATCGCCCTAGCGGGAGCTGACAATGAGCAGTTCTTC
CASSEIALAGADNEQFF
>TRBJ1-2|TRBV7-2|-|TRBD1
TGTGCCAGCAGCTCAAAGGGACAGGGCTATGGCTACACCTTC
CASSSKGQGYGYTF
>TRBJ2-5|TRBV12-3/TRBV12-4|-|TRBD1
TGTGCCAGCAGAAACAGGGGGCTGCCCCAAGAGACCCAGTACTTC
CASRNRGLPQETQYF
>TRBJ1-3|TRBV7-2|-|-
TGTGCCAGCAGCTTAGAGAGATCTGGAAACACCATATATTTT
CASSLERSGNTIYF
>TRBJ1-1|TRBV21-1|-|-
TGTGCCAGCAGCGAAGGAACAGTGAACACTGAAGCTTTCTTT
CASSEGTVNTEAFF
>TRBJ2-5|TRBV2|-|TRBD2
TGTGCCACCAAACCAGGGACTAGCGGGGGTTGGGCGGAGACCCAGTACTTC
CATKPGTSGGWAETQYF
>TRBJ1-5|TRBV20-1|few|-
TGCAGTGCTAGAGACACGGACGGAAATCAGCCCCAGCATTTT
CSARDTDGNQPQHF
>TRBJ2-1|TRBV7-9|medium-sized|-
TGTGCCAGCAGCTTAGACTACAATGAGCAGTTCTTC
CASSLDYNEQFF
>TRBJ1-5|TRBV20-1|few|TRBD1
TGCAGTGCTAGTGTACCGGACAGGGTGTCTCAGCCCCAGCATTTT
CSASVPDRVSQPQHF
>TRBJ2-3|TRBV7-2|-|-
TGTGCCAGCAGTTGGATGAGGTCACGCACAGATACGCAGTATTTT
CASSWMRSRTDTQYF
>TRBJ1-4|TRBV7-2|few|-
TGTGCCAGCAGCGCGGCGGCGAGTGAAAAACTGTTTTTT
CASSAAASEKLFF
>TRBJ1-6|TRBV2|-|TRBD1
TGTGCCAGCACTATCGACAGGGGGAATTCACCCCTCCACTTT
CASTIDRGNSPLHF
>TRBJ2-7|TRBV6-1|few|TRBD2
TGTGCCAGCAGGGGGGGAGGGTCCTACGAGCAGTACTTC
CASRGGGSYEQYF
>TRBJ2-2|TRBV20-1|few|-
TGCAGTGCTAGAGGGCACGGGGAGCTGTTTTTT
CSARGHGELFF
>TRBJ2-3|TRBV12-3/TRBV12-4|-|-
TGTGCCAGCAGTTCCAGGTATACGCAGTATTTT
CASSSRYTQYF
>TRBJ1-2|TRBV11-2|-|-
TGTGCCAGCAGTACCATCCAGCGTAACTATGGCTACACCTTC
CASSTIQRNYGYTF
>TRBJ2-5|TRBV19|-|TRBD2
TGTGCCAGTAGCGGGGGGCGCGGGGGGTCGGGAGAGGAGACCCAGTACTTC
CASSGGRGGSGEETQYF
>TRBJ2-4|TRBV20-1|-|-
TGCAGTGCTAATAATAATGTAGCCAAAAACATTCAGTACTTC
CSANNNVAKNIQYF
>TRBJ1-6|TRBV10-3|few|-
TGTGCCATTGGGGGGACGGATTCACCCCTCCACTTT
CAIGGTDSPLHF